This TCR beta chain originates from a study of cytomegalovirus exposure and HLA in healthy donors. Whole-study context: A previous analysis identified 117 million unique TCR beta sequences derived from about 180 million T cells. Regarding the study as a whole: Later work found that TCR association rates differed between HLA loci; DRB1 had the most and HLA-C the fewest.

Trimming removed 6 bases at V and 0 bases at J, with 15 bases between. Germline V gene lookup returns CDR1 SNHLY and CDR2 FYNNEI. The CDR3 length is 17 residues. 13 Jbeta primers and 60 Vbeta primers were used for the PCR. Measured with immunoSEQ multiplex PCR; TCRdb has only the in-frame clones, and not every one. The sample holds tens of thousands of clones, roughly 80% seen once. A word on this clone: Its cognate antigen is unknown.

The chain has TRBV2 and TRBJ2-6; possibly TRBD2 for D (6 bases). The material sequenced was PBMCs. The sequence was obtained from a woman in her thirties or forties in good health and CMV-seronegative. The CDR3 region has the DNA TGTGCCAGCAGGGCTAGCGCGCGATTCTCTGGGGCCAACGTCCTGACTTTC. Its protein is CASRASARFSGANVLTF.